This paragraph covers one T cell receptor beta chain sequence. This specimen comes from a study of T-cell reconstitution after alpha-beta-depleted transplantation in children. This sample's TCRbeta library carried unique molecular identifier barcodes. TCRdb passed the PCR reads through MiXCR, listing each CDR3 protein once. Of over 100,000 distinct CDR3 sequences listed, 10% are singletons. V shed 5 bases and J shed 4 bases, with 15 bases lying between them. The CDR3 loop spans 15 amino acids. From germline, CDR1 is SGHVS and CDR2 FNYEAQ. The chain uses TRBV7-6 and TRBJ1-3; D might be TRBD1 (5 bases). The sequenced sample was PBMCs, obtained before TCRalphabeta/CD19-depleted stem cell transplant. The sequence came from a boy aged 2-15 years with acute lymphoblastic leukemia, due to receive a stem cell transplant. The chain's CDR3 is CASSRAGEGGNTIYF. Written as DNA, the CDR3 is TGTGCCAGCAGCCGGGCGGGGGAGGGAGGAAACACCATATATTTT.